The entry below gives a single TCR beta chain sequence along with its context. The CDR3 covers 14 residues. In germline, CDR1 is GTSNPN, CDR2 SVGIG (reference sequence). V trimming: 3 bases; J trimming: 0 bases; junction bases outside the gene matches: 3. The entry originates in a study of control samples from healthy donors and cancer patients. Sequencing used immunoSEQ multiplex PCR; TCRdb keeps in-frame clones, though not all of them. The repertoire holds some 140,000 clones, with roughly nine tenths as singletons. The J gene is TRBJ2-5, the V gene TRBV30; the match to TRBD2 covers 8 bases. The sample comprised blood. This receptor was taken from a woman in her twenties or thirties in good health. The CDR3 DNA reads TGTGCCTGGAGCCCACTAGCGGACCAAGAGACCCAGTACTTC. Translating gives CAWSPLADQETQYF.